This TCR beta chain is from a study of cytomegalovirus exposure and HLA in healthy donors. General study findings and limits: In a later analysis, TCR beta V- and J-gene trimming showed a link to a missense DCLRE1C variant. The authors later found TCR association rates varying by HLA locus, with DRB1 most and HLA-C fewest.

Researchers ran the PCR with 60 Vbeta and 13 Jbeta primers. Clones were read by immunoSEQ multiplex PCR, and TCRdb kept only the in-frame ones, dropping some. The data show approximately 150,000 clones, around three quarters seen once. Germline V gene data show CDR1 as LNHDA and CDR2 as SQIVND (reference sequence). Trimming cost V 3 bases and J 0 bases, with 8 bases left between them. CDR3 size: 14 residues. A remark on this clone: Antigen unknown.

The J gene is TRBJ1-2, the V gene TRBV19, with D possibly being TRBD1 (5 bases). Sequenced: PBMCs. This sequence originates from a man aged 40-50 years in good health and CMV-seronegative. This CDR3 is CASSIRDSNYGYTF. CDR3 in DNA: TGTGCCAGTAGTATCAGGGATTCTAACTATGGCTACACCTTC. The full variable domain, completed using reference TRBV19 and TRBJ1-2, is DGGITQSPKYLFRKEGQNVTLSCEQNLNHDAMYWYRQDPGQGLRLIYYSQIVNDFQKGDIAEGYSVSREKKESFPLTVTSAQKNPTAFYLCASSIRDSNYGYTFGSGTRLTVV.